Shown below are 17 T cell receptor beta chains from a single sample sequenced in a study of T cell responses to AZD1222 COVID-19 vaccine. Produced via immunoSEQ multiplex PCR; TCRdb's table is partial and in-frame only. The sample has about 110,000 clones, about 92% seen once. Here the sequenced sample was peripheral blood, taken on day 0 of MenACWY control vaccination. The receptor set was obtained from an adult in good health.

This chain uses TRBV25-1 with TRBJ2-7; no reliable D call. Germline CDR1 and CDR2: MGHDK and SYGVNS. This CDR3 region has 13 residues. V lost 2 bases, J lost 6 bases, and 11 bases lay in between. The DNA for the CDR3 is TGTGCCAGCAGTGAACCGGCAGGCCCCGAGCAGTACTTC. Translated: CASSEPAGPEQYF.

V usage is TRBV9 and J usage is TRBJ1-6; 10 bases agree with TRBD1. Unmatched junction bases numbered 7, after V lost 3 bases and J lost 13 bases. There are 14 residues in the CDR3. Looked up from germline, CDR1 is SGDLS and CDR2 is YYNGEE. CDR3 residues: CASSAGQGSLPLHF. CDR3 coding DNA: TGTGCCAGCAGCGCGGGACAGGGGTCTCTCCCCCTCCACTTT.

This chain joins TRBV29-1 and TRBJ2-1; 7 nucleotides align to TRBD2. From germline, CDR1 is SQVTM and CDR2 ANQGSEA. This CDR3 is 14 amino acids long. V was clipped by 5 bases and J by 6 bases; unmatched bases: 10. This CDR3 reads CSVRRGPGGNEQFF. The CDR3 DNA is TGCAGCGTTCGGAGGGGCCCGGGGGGCAATGAGCAGTTCTTC.

This clone appeared a single time. V and J are TRBV5-4 and TRBJ2-5, with D tentatively TRBD1 (5 bases). This CDR3 has 15 amino acids. Germline CDR1 is SGHNT and CDR2 is YYREEE (reference sequence). Between the trimmed V and J ends, which lost 0 bases and 0 bases, there was a span of 9 bases. The CDR3: CASSLASGNQETQYF. DNA for the CDR3: TGTGCCAGCAGCTTGGCCTCAGGGAACCAAGAGACCCAGTACTTC.

The chain joins TRBV27 to TRBJ2-2, with D possibly being TRBD2 (7 bases). Germline CDR1 reads MNHEY; CDR2 reads SMNVEV (reference sequence). The V and J ends lost 6 bases and 7 bases respectively, with 12 bases between them. This CDR3 contains 13 residues. Written as DNA, the CDR3 is TGTGCCAGCAGAAAAGGGGGGGGCGGGGAGCTGTTTTTT. Translating gives CASRKGGGGELFF.

The rearrangement links TRBV28 to TRBJ1-1; 7 bases line up with TRBD1. CDR3 length equals 14 residues. With V trimmed by 3 bases and J by 7 bases, 8 bases remained unmatched. Germline CDR1 reads MDHEN; CDR2 reads SYDVKM. The CDR3 is CASSFRTGAGEAFF. Written as DNA, the CDR3 is TGTGCCAGCAGTTTCCGCACAGGGGCGGGTGAAGCTTTCTTT.

The rearrangement joins TRBV28 to TRBJ2-1; 13 bases align to TRBD2. Germline V lookup: CDR1 MDHEN, CDR2 SYDVKM. V trimming: 5 bases; J trimming: 7 bases; junction bases outside the gene matches: 5. CDR3 length: 15 amino acids. CDR3 sequence: CASSTLAGGPNEQFF. The DNA of the CDR3 is TGTGCCAGCAGTACACTAGCGGGGGGGCCTAATGAGCAGTTCTTC.

The V gene is TRBV9, the J gene TRBJ1-5; TRBD1 is a possible D gene (6 bases). Germline loops: CDR1 SGDLS, CDR2 YYNGEE. Trimming cost V 0 bases and J 2 bases, with 6 bases left between them. This CDR3 has 14 amino acids. The CDR3, as DNA: TGTGCCAGCAGCGTAGCAGGGGGCAATCAGCCCCAGCATTTT. This codes for CASSVAGGNQPQHF.

This chain joins TRBV6-5 and TRBJ1-5, with D unclear. V was shortened by 6 bases and J by 1 base, with 7 bases between the two germline ends. The CDR3 is made up of 13 amino acids. Germline V lookup: CDR1 MNHEY, CDR2 SVGAGI. CDR3 bases: TGTGCCAGCAGCATGACGAGCAATCAGCCCCAGCATTTT. Residues: CASSMTSNQPQHF.

The rearrangement joins TRBV7-2 to TRBJ1-1, with D unclear. This CDR3 is 13 amino acids long. Per the germline V gene, CDR1 is SGHTA and CDR2 is FQGNSA. Trimming shortened V by 7 bases and J by 5 bases, and 14 bases separated the two germline ends. The CDR3, as DNA: TGTGCCAGCAAGAACAGAGGTCAAACTGAAGCTTTCTTT. Translated: CASKNRGQTEAFF.

The J gene is TRBJ1-2, the V gene TRBV6-5, with 7 bases identical to TRBD1. Germline CDR1 MNHEY, CDR2 SVGAGI. This CDR3 is built from 14 residues. The V and J ends lost 7 bases and 8 bases, in that order; junction bases with no gene match: 13. For the CDR3, the DNA is TGTGCCAGCATTTCGACAGGGTTTTCTGGCGGCTACACCTTC. This gives the protein CASISTGFSGGYTF.

The rearrangement uses TRBV10-3 and TRBJ1-4, with D possibly matching TRBD1 (5 bases). Trimming removed 11 bases from V and 0 bases from J, with 7 bases in between. The germline CDR1 and CDR2 sequences are ENHRY and SYGVKD. The CDR3 loop spans 12 amino acids. CDR3: CASTATNEKLFF. Written as DNA, the CDR3 is TGTGCCTCGACAGCAACTAATGAAAAACTGTTTTTT.

The chain couples TRBV5-1 to TRBJ1-5, with D maybe TRBD1 (6 bases). Germline V gene sequence: CDR1 SGHRS, CDR2 YFSETQ. Trimming took off 1 base at V and 3 bases at J, with 11 bases between the two ends. CDR3 size: 15 residues. The CDR3 spells CASSLSRGPNQPQHF. The CDR3 region has the DNA TGCGCCAGCAGCTTGTCGCGGGGGCCCAATCAGCCCCAGCATTTT.

The J gene is TRBJ2-7, the V gene TRBV28; 10 bases align to TRBD1. The CDR3 has 13 residues. The germline V gene has CDR1 MDHEN and CDR2 SYDVKM. The V segment lost 6 bases and the J segment 9 bases; nucleotides outside the gene matches: 8. CDR3 amino acids: CASRPSRDRGQYF. DNA for the CDR3: TGTGCCAGCAGACCTTCCCGGGACAGGGGGCAGTACTTC.

This sequence joins TRBV5-1 and TRBJ2-2; D call uncertain. The V end lost 0 bases, the J end lost 3 bases, and 9 bases lay between the germline ends. CDR3 size: 15 residues. CDR1 and CDR2 from the germline V gene are SGHRS and YFSETQ. CDR3 region: CASSLAAPDTGELFF. The CDR3 DNA is TGCGCCAGCAGCTTGGCCGCCCCCGACACCGGGGAGCTGTTTTTT.

This clone has only one observation. V gene TRBV4-2 combines with J gene TRBJ1-4; 7 nucleotides match TRBD1. The CDR3 has 15 residues. Germline V gene sequence: CDR1 LGHNA, CDR2 YNFKEQ. Losses at the gene ends were 3 bases for V and 3 bases for J; bases not matched to a gene: 4. CDR3 loop: CASSQAGTANEKLFF. CDR3 in DNA: TGTGCCAGCAGCCAGGCCGGGACAGCTAATGAAAAACTGTTTTTT.

J is TRBJ2-6 and V is TRBV7-9; 8 bases align to TRBD1. Trimming cost V 6 bases and J 2 bases; bases outside gene matches: 3. CDR1 is SEHNR and CDR2 is FQNEAQ in the germline V gene (reference sequence). The CDR3 runs to 15 residues. Written as DNA, the CDR3 is TGTGCCAGCAGGTGGGACAGGCCTGGGGCCAACGTCCTGACTTTC. It is translated as CASRWDRPGANVLTF.